This T cell receptor beta chain was obtained from a study of blood T cell repertoires in COVID-19. As for the study in general: Acute and convalescent COVID-19 specimens originated in the United States, Italy and Spain.

Trimming shortened V by 1 base and J by 2 bases, and 18 bases separated the two germline ends. The CDR3 is 17 amino acids. CDR1 is LNHNV, CDR2 YYDKDF, per germline (reference sequence). Under the authors' procedure: From reference gene primer amplification, estimates of nucleated cell counts were derived. The data were produced by immunoSEQ multiplex PCR, yet TCRdb's version contains in-frame clones alone and is incomplete. V, J and clone size are those of that table, while D and trimming were read from the DNA. The table has approximately 120,000 clones, 80% to 90% seen once; the top ten hold about 10%.

The rearrangement joins TRBV15 to TRBJ2-7, with D possibly being TRBD2 (5 bases). Sequencing was performed on peripheral blood. This clonotype was sampled from a human donor in a cohort sampled during active COVID-19. The CDR3 region has the DNA TGTGCCACCAGCAGAGGTTTAACAGCTCGGGGTCCCTACGAGCAGTACTTC. It yields the protein CATSRGLTARGPYEQYF.